This T cell receptor (beta chain) was captured in a study of blood T cell repertoires in COVID-19. Study details: Acute-phase and convalescent COVID-19 samples originated in the United States, Italy and Spain.

Germline V gene lookup returns CDR1 MDHEN and CDR2 SYDVKM. The CDR3 is 11 residues long. Trimming left V 3 bases short and J 7 bases short, with 6 bases between. TCRdb keeps only in-frame clones here, not all; method: immunoSEQ multiplex PCR. The sample has roughly 400,000 clones; approximately 89% are singletons. Enrollees, about 18 to 89 years old, lived in roughly 24 US areas. Clinical histories supplied by participants themselves formed the basis of cohort assignment. The rearrangement joins TRBV28 to TRBJ2-5; D gene unclear. The receptor was isolated from a woman aged 25 to 39 who had recovered from COVID-19. The sample comprised PBMCs or T cells enriched from blood (not recorded which). CDR3 coding DNA: TGTGCCAGCAGTTTCTACGGGACCCAGTACTTC. Residues: CASSFYGTQYF.